These 18 T cell receptor beta chains originate from one sample sequenced in a study of human thymus T cells. Sequencing used immunoSEQ multiplex PCR; TCRdb keeps in-frame clones, though not all of them. The table records 46,000 or so clones, around 93% of them present only once. The sequencing sample was made of blood. These receptors came from a girl in the first two years of life with a congenital heart defect but otherwise immunologically healthy.

The chain joins TRBV18 to TRBJ2-1; D remains ambiguous. CDR1 and CDR2 (germline): KGHSH, LQKENI. Deletions cut 4 bases from V and 3 bases from J, with 10 bases between. This CDR3 contains 14 residues. CDR3 loop: CASSLSVGYNEQFF. As DNA, the CDR3 is TGTGCCAGCTCACTATCCGTAGGCTACAATGAGCAGTTCTTC.

The genes are TRBV6-1 and TRBJ2-7, with D tentatively TRBD1 (7 bases). V lost 2 bases and J lost 5, with 13 bases in between. CDR3 length equals 14 residues. Germline CDR1 MNHNS, CDR2 SASEGT. This chain's CDR3 is CASSETGEDDEQYF. In DNA form, the CDR3 reads TGTGCCAGCAGTGAAACAGGGGAGGACGACGAGCAGTACTTC.

This clone was detected a few times. The rearrangement joins TRBV5-1 to TRBJ2-7; TRBD1 matches 7 bases. Trimming took 8 bases from V and 4 from J; bases not matched to a gene: 6. CDR3 length: 12 amino acids. CDR1 and CDR2 from the germline V gene are SGHRS and YFSETQ. In DNA, the CDR3 is TGCGCCAGTAATAGACAGGGATACGAGCAGTACTTC. Translating gives CASNRQGYEQYF.

CDR3 amino acids: CASSLSGGNKETQYF. CDR3 DNA: TGTGCCAGCAGCCTTTCGGGAGGCAACAAAGAGACCCAGTACTTC. The chain recombines TRBV13 with TRBJ2-5; 7 bases line up with TRBD2. The trim removed 5 bases at V and 3 bases at J, leaving 9 bases unmatched. The germline V gene has CDR1 PRHDT and CDR2 FYEKMQ (reference sequence). The CDR3 consists of 15 residues. Full variable domain (outside the CDR3, taken from reference TRBV13 and TRBJ2-5): AAGVIQSPRHLIKEKRETATLKCYPIPRHDTVYWYQQGPGQDPQFLISFYEKMQSDKGSIPDRFSAQQFSDYHSELNMSSLELGDSALYFCASSLSGGNKETQYFGPGTRLLVL.

This rearrangement joins TRBV21-1 to TRBJ2-7; the table gives TRBD1 as D, unverified against the DNA. TRBV21-1 is a known pseudogene. CDR3 length equals 14 residues. CDR3 loop: CASPGQAPLYEQYF. The CDR3 DNA reads TGTGCCAGCCCCGGACAGGCTCCCCTCTACGAGCAGTACTTC.

The V call is TRBV27, the J call TRBJ2-5; D gene unclear. Trimming shortened V by 2 bases and J by 4 bases, and 8 bases separated the two germline ends. In germline, CDR1 is MNHEY, CDR2 SMNVEV (reference sequence). The CDR3 length is 13 residues. DNA of the CDR3: TGTGCCAGCAGTTTAGCCGGTGGAGAGACCCAGTACTTC. Protein product: CASSLAGGETQYF.

The chain uses TRBV29-1 and TRBJ2-1, with 12 bases matching TRBD2. CDR1 is SQVTM and CDR2 is ANQGSEA in the germline V gene. V was clipped by 1 base and J by 10 bases; unmatched bases: 5. This CDR3 has 14 residues. The chain's CDR3 is CSVEGLAGGEEQFF. For the CDR3, the DNA is TGCAGCGTTGAAGGGCTAGCGGGAGGGGAAGAGCAGTTCTTC.

This chain uses TRBV7-3 with TRBJ2-2; D not certain. The V end was cut by 3 bases, the J end by 1 base, with 0 bases between. The germline V gene encodes CDR1 SGHTA and CDR2 FQGTGA. The CDR3 is made up of 12 amino acids. The CDR3 protein is CASSLNTGELFF. DNA for the CDR3: TGTGCCAGCAGCTTGAACACCGGGGAGCTGTTTTTT.

V usage is TRBV2 and J usage is TRBJ2-7; D is uncertain. V was clipped by 4 bases and J by 2 bases, with 18 bases between them. The V gene's germline CDR1 is SNHLY and CDR2 FYNNEI. The CDR3 is made up of 16 amino acids. CDR3 region: CASSGVSWERPYEQYF. The DNA for the CDR3 is TGTGCCAGCAGTGGGGTTAGTTGGGAACGACCCTACGAGCAGTACTTC. Filled out from reference TRBV2 and TRBJ2-7, the complete variable domain reads EPEVTQTPSHQVTQMGQEVILRCVPISNHLYFYWYRQILGQKVEFLVSFYNNEISEKSEIFDDQFSVERPDGSNFTLKIRSTKLEDSAMYFCASSGVSWERPYEQYFGPGTRLTVT.

The chain links TRBV2 to TRBJ1-1; 8 bases line up with TRBD1. Unmatched junction bases numbered 2, after V lost 4 bases and J lost 1 base. The CDR3 consists of 14 residues. Germline V gives CDR1 SNHLY, CDR2 FYNNEI. The CDR3 spells CASSGTGGNTEAFF. Here the CDR3 DNA reads TGTGCCAGCAGTGGCACAGGGGGGAACACTGAAGCTTTCTTT.

The rearrangement uses TRBV19 and TRBJ2-1; possibly TRBD1 for D (7 bases). Germline CDR1 reads LNHDA; CDR2 reads SQIVND (reference sequence). Trimming removed 1 base at V and 3 bases at J, with 13 bases between. The CDR3 contains 16 residues. Here the CDR3 reads CASSIGGRGVYNEQFF. The CDR3 DNA reads TGTGCCAGTAGTATAGGGGGCAGGGGGGTCTACAATGAGCAGTTCTTC.

The rearrangement joins TRBV29-1 to TRBJ2-2, with a possible D match to TRBD1 (6 bases). Germline assignment: CDR1 SQVTM and CDR2 ANQGSEA. V was shortened by 8 bases and J by 2 bases, with 12 bases between the two germline ends. The CDR3 totals 13 residues. In nucleotides, the CDR3 is TGCAGCACCAGGACAGCTAACACCGGGGAGCTGTTTTTT. It translates to CSTRTANTGELFF.

The gene calls are TRBV2 and TRBJ2-1; D ambiguous. Trimming took 4 bases from V and 5 from J, leaving 3 bases between them. The CDR3 length is 11 residues. Germline-derived CDR1 and CDR2 are SNHLY and FYNNEI. CDR3 sequence reads: CASSAHNEQFF. CDR3 bases: TGTGCCAGCAGTGCACACAATGAGCAGTTCTTC.

The V call is TRBV2, the J call TRBJ1-2, with TRBD1 matching 7 bases. The CDR3 consists of 16 residues. CDR1 and CDR2 from the germline V gene are SNHLY and FYNNEI. V shed 7 bases, J shed 0 bases, and the junction held 11 bases outside the gene matches. The CDR3 nucleotides are TGTGCCAGCACCCGTTCGCAGGGGGAAGCTAACTATGGCTACACCTTC. Its protein product is CASTRSQGEANYGYTF.

V gene TRBV28 combines with J gene TRBJ2-2; D perhaps matches TRBD1 (7 bases). This CDR3 is built from 16 residues. The germline V and J ends were trimmed by 7 bases and 1 base, with 16 bases remaining between them. The V gene's germline CDR1 is MDHEN and CDR2 SYDVKM. For the CDR3, the DNA is TGTGCCAGCATCTCAGGGGGACTCGGGAACACCGGGGAGCTGTTTTTT. Encoded protein: CASISGGLGNTGELFF.

The V and J genes are TRBV2 and TRBJ2-3; D remains unclear. Trimming removed 2 bases at V and 5 bases at J, with 8 bases between. Per the germline V gene, CDR1 is SNHLY and CDR2 is FYNNEI. This CDR3 is 13 amino acids long. CDR3 residues: CASSELGLDTQYF. The CDR3 coding sequence is TGTGCCAGCAGTGAACTAGGGTTAGATACGCAGTATTTT.

This rearrangement joins TRBV18 to TRBJ2-5; no definite D call. The germline CDR1 and CDR2 sequences are KGHSH and LQKENI. V shed 6 bases and J shed 4 bases, with 9 bases lying between them. The CDR3 extends over 12 amino acids. Written as DNA, the CDR3 is TGTGCCAGCTCCCCGCCCGGAGAGACCCAGTACTTC. It encodes CASSPPGETQYF.

The chain is built from TRBV4-1 and TRBJ1-1; D is unresolved. The CDR3 has 17 residues. The V end lost 1 base, the J end lost 4 bases, and 19 bases lay between the germline ends. CDR1 is MGHRA, CDR2 YSYEKL, per germline. The CDR3 sequence: CASSQGSVKGLGTEAFF. CDR3 sequence (DNA): TGCGCCAGCAGCCAAGGTTCGGTAAAAGGGTTGGGCACTGAAGCTTTCTTT.